One and the same sample provided the 11 T cell receptor beta chains below, sequenced in a study of Ad26.COV2.S vaccination and SARS-CoV-2 variants. Sample treatment: roughly 20 received Ad26.COV2.S at low or high dose, single or two shots; 5 received placebo; per-sample allocation not given. Repertoires come from day 63 after the first vaccine or placebo injection. Generated by immunoSEQ multiplex PCR, the TCRdb table keeps only in-frame clones and is missing some. The table shows some 400,000 clones, with 89% occurring only once. Sequenced here: peripheral blood, sampled in a trial of Ad26.COV2.S vaccine versus placebo. Receptor source: a person between 18 and 59 years old who received the Ad26.COV2.S COVID-19 vaccine or a placebo.

The rearrangement links TRBV6-1 to TRBJ2-7, with D tentatively TRBD2 (5 bases). V lost 0 bases, J lost 7 bases, and 13 bases lay in between. Germline CDR1 and CDR2: MNHNS and SASEGT. This CDR3 spans 14 amino acids. Written as DNA, the CDR3 is TGTGCCAGCAGTGAAGCGTTCTCGCCGGGGGAGCAGTACTTC. Translation gives CASSEAFSPGEQYF.

The chain couples TRBV7-9 to TRBJ2-7; tentative D call: TRBD1 (5 bases). CDR1 and CDR2 (germline): SEHNR, FQNEAQ (reference sequence). The CDR3 is 13 amino acids. The ends were cut back, 1 base at V and 2 bases at J, with 6 bases in the middle. The CDR3 nucleotides are TGTGCCAGCAGCTTAGGGACAACCTACGAGCAGTACTTC. As protein: CASSLGTTYEQYF.

The chain joins TRBV2 to TRBJ2-3; 7 bases line up with TRBD2. Germline loops: CDR1 SNHLY, CDR2 FYNNEI. The ends lost 4 bases at V and 0 bases at J; junction bases unmatched: 10. The CDR3 contains 17 residues. DNA of the CDR3: TGTGCCAGCAGTGGACCCCCGAGGCGGGAGAGCACAGATACGCAGTATTTT. Translation gives CASSGPPRRESTDTQYF. Full variable domain (rest looked up from reference TRBV2 and TRBJ2-3): EPEVTQTPSHQVTQMGQEVILRCVPISNHLYFYWYRQILGQKVEFLVSFYNNEISEKSEIFDDQFSVERPDGSNFTLKIRSTKLEDSAMYFCASSGPPRRESTDTQYFGPGTRLTVL.

This chain joins TRBV11-3 and TRBJ1-6; TRBD1 matches at 7 bases. Germline V gene sequence: CDR1 SGHNT, CDR2 YENEEA. CDR3 size: 13 residues. V shed 8 bases and J 7 bases; nucleotides not matched to a gene: 5. CDR3 in amino acids: CASSQGWNSPLHF. CDR3 sequence (DNA): TGTGCCAGCTCACAGGGGTGGAATTCACCCCTCCACTTT.

The V call is TRBV11-2, the J call TRBJ2-7; the D is unclear. V was trimmed by 1 base and J by 0 bases, leaving 7 bases between them. The CDR3 has 14 residues. Germline CDR1 is SGHAT and CDR2 is FQNNGV. For the CDR3, the DNA is TGTGCCAGCAGCTTAGCACAGAGCTCCTACGAGCAGTACTTC. Its protein is CASSLAQSSYEQYF.

The chain uses TRBV28 and TRBJ2-7; TRBD2 matches at 11 bases. In germline, CDR1 is MDHEN, CDR2 SYDVKM. This CDR3 comprises 15 residues. The J segment lost 2 bases and the V segment lost 6 bases, leaving 6 bases of the junction unmatched. The DNA of the CDR3 is TGTGCCAGCAGCCGAGAGGGACTAGCGGCCTACGAGCAGTACTTC. Amino acid sequence: CASSREGLAAYEQYF.

The CDR3 nucleotides are TGTGCCAGCAGCCCCGCCCCTGATGAAGCTTTCTTT. Translating it yields CASSPAPDEAFF. This chain uses TRBV11-1 with TRBJ1-1; D not certain. The CDR3 runs to 12 residues. Trimming cost V 5 bases and J 7 bases, with 11 bases left between them. Germline-derived CDR1 and CDR2 are SGHAT and FQDESV (reference sequence).

This rearrangement joins TRBV5-1 to TRBJ2-5; D may be TRBD1 (5 bases). CDR3 length equals 14 residues. Between the trimmed V and J ends, which lost 0 bases and 1 base, there was a span of 7 bases. Germline loops: CDR1 SGHRS, CDR2 YFSETQ. CDR3 sequence reads: CASSLARAQETQYF. The CDR3 region has the DNA TGCGCCAGCAGCTTGGCCAGGGCCCAAGAGACCCAGTACTTC.

The rearrangement links TRBV28 to TRBJ2-1; no clear D. CDR1 is MDHEN and CDR2 is SYDVKM in the germline V gene. The CDR3 runs 15 residues. V was pared by 3 bases and J by 0 bases, with 9 bases between. For the CDR3, the DNA is TGTGCCAGCAGTTTCCCCTGGAGCTCCTACAATGAGCAGTTCTTC. It codes for CASSFPWSSYNEQFF.

CDR3 bases: TGTGCCTGGACAGGGGCAACTAATGAAAAACTGTTTTTT. This sequence encodes CAWTGATNEKLFF. This chain connects TRBV30 to TRBJ1-4; D possibly corresponds to TRBD1 (6 bases). CDR1 is GTSNPN and CDR2 is SVGIG in the germline V gene (reference sequence). CDR3 length: 13 amino acids. V was pared by 4 bases and J by 0 bases, with 6 bases between.

The chain recombines TRBV27 with TRBJ2-2; TRBD1 agrees at 8 bases. Unmatched junction bases numbered 12, after V lost 5 bases and J lost 7 bases. The CDR3 contains 16 residues. Germline V gives CDR1 MNHEY, CDR2 SMNVEV (reference sequence). In DNA form, the CDR3 reads TGTGCCAGCAGTCACACCCGGACAGGGACTCACGGGGAGCTGTTTTTT. Translated: CASSHTRTGTHGELFF.